The clone carrying this T cell receptor beta chain has more than one count but fewer than ten. The antigen is undetermined. This record comes from a study of T cells after yellow fever vaccination. MiXCR, run by TCRdb on the 5' RACE reads, gives a single entry per CDR3 protein. Here the sample spans about 260,000 distinct CDR3 sequences, 3.6% being singletons. Looked up from germline, CDR1 is MGHDK and CDR2 is SYGVNS. This CDR3 is 13 amino acids long. The V and J ends lost 8 bases and 0 bases respectively, with 8 bases between them. Study results and caveats: Reappearance after the booster was seen for most primary-vaccination clones, at approximately 97% CD4 and about 90% CD8. Compared with primary, the secondary response was weaker and peaked at day 5, not 15.

Material: PBMCs, obtained 15 days after the yellow fever booster vaccination. The clonotype comes from a man aged 18 to 29 who received the YFV17D yellow fever vaccine. The V and J genes are TRBV25-1 and TRBJ2-1, with D unresolved. In DNA form, the CDR3 reads TGTGCCAGCTCTGACCACTCCTACAATGAGCAGTTCTTC. The encoded protein is CASSDHSYNEQFF.